These 19 T cell receptor beta chains were all obtained from the same sample, sequenced in a study of Graves' ophthalmopathy and Graves' hyperthyroidism. Amplification of TCR beta CDR3 regions used RNA transcripts. HTBI-primed first-round RT-PCR preceded second-round multiplex PCR. TCRdb reanalysed the multiplex PCR reads using MiXCR and keeps one entry per CDR3 protein. The data hold more than 550,000 distinct CDR3 sequences, with approximately 39% observed a single time. The sequenced sample was peripheral blood. The receptors were sampled from an adult man with Graves' ophthalmopathy.

CDR3 in DNA: TGTGCCAGCAGCCATTCGGTCCGGGTGGAGACCCAGTACTTC. Its translation: CASSHSVRVETQYF. V usage is TRBV7-8 and J usage is TRBJ2-5; no clear D gene. Germline V CDR1 and CDR2: SGHVS, FQNEAQ. The CDR3 loop spans 14 amino acids. The ends were cut back, 5 bases at V and 5 bases at J, with 15 bases in the middle.

This chain links TRBV2 with TRBJ1-6; a weak D match, TRBD1 (6 bases). V was clipped by 8 bases and J by 7 bases, with 12 bases between them. Germline V gene lookup returns CDR1 SNHLY and CDR2 FYNNEI. The CDR3 runs 13 residues. The CDR3 DNA reads TGTGCCAGCTTCGACAGGCAAAATTCACCCCTCCACTTT. Translation gives CASFDRQNSPLHF.

J is TRBJ2-2 and V is TRBV11-2, with D hard to call. The V gene lost 5 bases and the J gene lost 5 bases, with 15 bases spanning the gap. The CDR3 runs 15 residues. Looked up from germline, CDR1 is SGHAT and CDR2 is FQNNGV. CDR3 protein: CASSVEDPRTGELFF. The DNA of the CDR3 is TGTGCCAGCAGCGTTGAAGACCCCCGAACCGGGGAGCTGTTTTTT.

CDR3 DNA: TGTGCCAGTAGTAGGGAGCGGGGAGCCTACGAGCAGTACTTC. Protein sequence: CASSRERGAYEQYF. This rearrangement joins TRBV19 to TRBJ2-7; TRBD2 matches at 7 bases. The CDR3 loop spans 14 amino acids. CDR1 and CDR2 (germline): LNHDA, SQIVND (reference sequence). J gave up 2 bases and V 4 bases, and 5 bases lay outside the gene matches.

V usage is TRBV20-1 and J usage is TRBJ1-1, with D tentatively TRBD1 (5 bases). The germline V gene encodes CDR1 DFQATT and CDR2 SNEGSKA (reference sequence). Trimming left V 8 bases short and J 1 base short, with 14 bases between. The CDR3 consists of 13 residues. The chain's CDR3 is CSYPGLPNTEAFF. The CDR3 DNA reads TGCAGTTACCCGGGACTCCCGAACACTGAAGCTTTCTTT.

This clonotype has only a few counts. This chain uses TRBV7-9 with TRBJ1-1; D gene ambiguous. Germline loops: CDR1 SEHNR, CDR2 FQNEAQ (reference sequence). The CDR3 has 15 residues. V was shortened by 3 bases and J by 0 bases, with 11 bases between the two germline ends. For the CDR3, the DNA is TGTGCCAGCAGCTTGGCTCCGGGGATGAACACTGAAGCTTTCTTT. Residues: CASSLAPGMNTEAFF.

This clonotype turned up a few times. This rearrangement joins TRBV12-3 or TRBV12-4 to TRBJ2-2, with D uncertain. V shed 4 bases and J shed 5 bases, with 8 bases lying between them. This CDR3 is built from 13 residues. The chain's CDR3 is CASSYVDTGELFF. The CDR3 bases are TGTGCCAGCAGTTATGTGGATACCGGGGAGCTGTTTTTT.

This clonotype was recorded at least ten times. The chain carries TRBV12-3 or TRBV12-4 and TRBJ2-7; D remains ambiguous. Between the trimmed V and J ends, which lost 5 bases and 6 bases, there was a span of 11 bases. The CDR3 spans 12 residues. The CDR3 loop reads CASSLLATEQYF. The CDR3 DNA is TGTGCCAGCAGTCTGCTCGCGACCGAGCAGTACTTC.

The chain recombines TRBV7-9 with TRBJ1-1; a possible D gene is TRBD1 (6 bases). Germline V gene sequence: CDR1 SEHNR, CDR2 FQNEAQ (reference sequence). V was trimmed by 5 bases and J by 4 bases, leaving 14 bases between them. The CDR3 covers 14 residues. CDR3 region: CASSPSGGPTEAFF. The CDR3 DNA sequence: TGTGCCAGCAGCCCCTCGGGGGGGCCCACTGAAGCTTTCTTT. Using reference TRBV7-9 and TRBJ1-1 for the parts outside the CDR3, the full variable domain is DTGVSQNPRHKITKRGQNVTFRCDPISEHNRLYWYRQTLGQGPEFLTYFQNEAQLEKSRLLSDRFSAERPKGSFSTLEIQRTEQGDSAMYLCASSPSGGPTEAFFGQGTRLTVV.

The gene calls are TRBV29-1 and TRBJ1-1; 10 bases agree with TRBD1. Unmatched junction bases numbered 12, after V lost 7 bases and J lost 7 bases. The V gene's germline CDR1 is SQVTM and CDR2 ANQGSEA. The CDR3 loop spans 14 amino acids. Here the CDR3 reads CSAGGQGLGNEAFF. Here the CDR3 DNA reads TGCAGCGCCGGGGGACAGGGGCTTGGTAATGAAGCTTTCTTT.

The rearrangement uses TRBV7-6 and TRBJ2-5; D gene uncertain. The CDR3 totals 14 residues. The germline gives CDR1 SGHVS, CDR2 FNYEAQ. V was clipped by 3 bases and J by 9 bases, with 17 bases between them. CDR3 sequence: CASSLDDSNQPQYF. CDR3 in DNA: TGTGCCAGCAGCTTGGACGATAGCAATCAGCCCCAGTACTTC.

Notes on this clonotype: At one of its ends the junction is not consistent with the germline gene, which may arise from a read error. This chain uses TRBV7-9 with TRBJ2-6; D possibly corresponds to TRBD1 (5 bases). This CDR3 comprises 14 residues. Germline V gene sequence: CDR1 SEHNR, CDR2 FQNEAQ (reference sequence). The CDR3 loop reads CASSLADGAYVLTF. CDR3 sequence (DNA): TGTGCCAGCAGCTTAGCTGATGGGGCCTACGTCCTGACTTTC.

The chain combines TRBV11-1 with TRBJ2-2; D is unresolved. V was clipped by 5 bases and J by 1 base, with 8 bases between them. The CDR3 length is 14 residues. In germline, CDR1 is SGHAT, CDR2 FQDESV (reference sequence). CDR3 sequence (DNA): TGTGCCAGCAGCCAAGCGCAGAACACCGGGGAGCTGTTTTTT. Its protein is CASSQAQNTGELFF.

This clonotype appeared many times. The CDR3, as DNA: TGTGCCATCAGGGGACCAGACTCTGGAAACACCATATATTTT. Translation gives CAIRGPDSGNTIYF. The chain combines TRBV10-3 with TRBJ1-3, with a weak D call TRBD1 (5 bases). V gave up 6 bases and J gave up 0 bases, with 9 bases separating them. Germline V gene lookup returns CDR1 ENHRY and CDR2 SYGVKD. The CDR3 contains 14 residues.

This clonotype was seen repeatedly, ten times or more. The J gene is TRBJ1-4, the V gene TRBV13; 8 bases match TRBD1. The length of the CDR3 is 15 residues. V lost 5 bases and J lost 1; bases outside the gene matches: 3. Germline CDR1 reads PRHDT; CDR2 reads FYEKMQ (reference sequence). The CDR3 coding sequence is TGTGCCAGCAGCCCCGGGACAGGAACTAATGAAAAACTGTTTTTT. It encodes CASSPGTGTNEKLFF.

This clonotype appeared a few times. V is TRBV6-6 and J is TRBJ2-2; weak D call: TRBD2 (6 bases). The V end was cut by 9 bases, the J end by 4 bases, with 18 bases between. The CDR3 is 15 amino acids. Germline CDR1 MNHNY, CDR2 SVGAGI (reference sequence). Here the CDR3 DNA reads TGTGCCAGTCGGTCGCGGGGCTGGAGCACCGGGGAGCTGTTTTTT. As protein: CASRSRGWSTGELFF.

This clonotype has a count of ten or more. This sequence joins TRBV7-9 and TRBJ1-2; maybe TRBD1 (6 bases). The CDR3 loop spans 13 amino acids. Trimming took off 3 bases at V and 4 bases at J, with 9 bases between the two ends. CDR1 and CDR2 from the germline V gene are SEHNR and FQNEAQ (reference sequence). The CDR3 sequence is CASSFTGRYGYTF. CDR3 coding DNA: TGTGCCAGCAGCTTCACAGGGCGCTATGGCTACACCTTC.

The chain recombines TRBV6-1 with TRBJ2-7, with 11 bases fitting TRBD1. This CDR3 is built from 15 residues. Unmatched junction bases numbered 7, after V lost 6 bases and J lost 3 bases. CDR1 MNHNS and CDR2 SASEGT come from the germline V gene. The CDR3 DNA sequence: TGTGCCAGCAGACAATCCGGGACAGGGGGCTACGAGCAGTACTTC. Translated, it gives CASRQSGTGGYEQYF.

This chain links TRBV12-3 or TRBV12-4 with TRBJ2-7; TRBD1 matches 8 bases. V was pared by 6 bases and J by 3 bases, with 10 bases of the junction left unmatched. The CDR3 spans 15 residues. In nucleotides, the CDR3 is TGTGCCAGCAGCCAGGGGGCGGAAAACTTCTACGAGCAGTACTTC. Translation gives CASSQGAENFYEQYF.